These T cell receptor beta chains were read from a single sample in a study of cytomegalovirus exposure and HLA in healthy donors. Data came from immunoSEQ multiplex PCR; TCRdb stores just in-frame clones and leaves some out. The sample consists of 100,000 to 120,000 clones, around 77% of them appearing once. The sequenced sample was PBMCs. Receptors originate from a woman in her thirties in good health and CMV-seropositive. Each CDR3 is given with its conserved first and last residue. Each record gives: D gene, clone size, V gene, J gene, CDR3 protein, CDR3 DNA. The D gene is left open where the match is weak. The listing skips clone size in some rows; elsewhere it reads once, few, many or a size class.

>NA|once|TRBV19|TRBJ2-7
CASSSPREWYF
TGTGCCAGTAGTAGCCCCCGGGAATGGTACTTC
>NA|once|TRBV6-1|TRBJ1-4
CASSERTAKLFF
TGTGCCAGCAGTGAAAGGACAGCAAAACTGTTTTTT
>NA|NA|TRBV5-1|TRBJ1-6
CASSLDSQNSPLHF
TGCGCCAGCAGCTTGGACAGCCAAAATTCACCCCTCCACTTT
>NA|NA|TRBV5-1|TRBJ1-2
CASSQDSPNYGYTF
TGCGCCAGCAGCCAAGACTCACCTAACTATGGCTACACCTTC
>NA|NA|TRBV15|TRBJ1-1
CATSRDRGFPEAFF
TGTGCCACCAGCAGAGATAGAGGGTTCCCTGAAGCTTTCTTT
>TRBD2|NA|TRBV7-3|TRBJ2-1
CASSAIVAGKQFF
TGTGCCAGCAGCGCGATCGTAGCGGGAAAGCAGTTCTTC
>TRBD2|NA|TRBV7-9|TRBJ2-1
CASSPVTSGGASYNEQFF
TGTGCCAGCAGCCCGGTGACTAGCGGGGGGGCCTCCTACAATGAGCAGTTCTTC
>NA|NA|TRBV14|TRBJ1-2
CASSQQGNYGYTF
TGTGCCAGCAGCCAACAGGGAAACTATGGCTACACCTTC
>TRBD1|once|TRBV11-1|TRBJ2-7
CASSRTGAYEQYF
TGTGCCAGCAGCCGAACAGGGGCATACGAGCAGTACTTC
>TRBD1|few|TRBV19|TRBJ1-2
CASSLRTGNYGYTF
TGTGCCAGTAGTCTAAGGACAGGGAACTATGGCTACACCTTC